This TCR beta chain was recovered during a study of shared clonotypes between healthy human individuals. Samples underwent the assay at deep level. The DNA input per sorted-subset replicate PCR was 150 to 200 ng, corresponding to tens of thousands of T cell genomes. This table comes from immunoSEQ multiplex PCR, and its TCRdb copy is limited to in-frame clones, with some not included. Among roughly 1,500,000 clones listed, around 98.5% were seen once. The sample consisted of naive CD4+ T cells sorted from blood. The subset: CD45RA+ positively selected. The clonotype was recovered from a man aged 25-40 years in good health.

In nucleotides, the CDR3 is TGTGCCAGCAGCGTCCGAGGGGGCCTCGGGTATGGCTACACCTTC. Its protein product is CASSVRGGLGYGYTF. The genes are TRBV9 and TRBJ1-2, with TRBD1 matching over 7 bases. V lost 2 bases, J lost 5 bases, and 9 bases stayed unmatched. From germline, CDR1 is SGDLS and CDR2 YYNGEE. This CDR3 is 15 amino acids long. Filled out from reference TRBV9 and TRBJ1-2, the complete variable domain reads DSGVTQTPKHLITATGQRVTLRCSPRSGDLSVYWYQQSLDQGLQFLIQYYNGEERAKGNILERFSAQQFPDLHSELNLSSLELGDSALYFCASSVRGGLGYGYTFGSGTRLTVV.